This T cell receptor (beta chain) was profiled in a study of blood T cell repertoires in COVID-19. On the study more broadly: Sites across the United States, Italy and Spain contributed samples from acute and convalescent COVID-19. T cells, B-cell-depleted T cells, or PBMCs provided the cDNA or gDNA that served as material.

J was trimmed by 3 bases and V by 8 bases; bases with no gene match: 10. Germline CDR1 reads MDHEN; CDR2 reads SYDVKM. The CDR3 totals 15 residues. Clones were read by immunoSEQ multiplex PCR, and TCRdb kept only the in-frame ones, dropping some. Seen here are roughly 160,000 clones, approximately 86% observed once, and the top ten hold 10% to 13%. The receptor's source is a woman at least 80 years old with active or convalescent COVID-19. Sequenced input: peripheral blood. V gene TRBV28 combines with J gene TRBJ1-1; TRBD1 aligns across 9 bases. The CDR3 loop is CASGPLGQGDTEAFF. CDR3 DNA: TGTGCCAGCGGTCCTCTGGGACAGGGAGACACTGAAGCTTTCTTT.